Below, 16 T cell receptor beta chains from the same sample are listed, as sequenced in a study of T cells in localized non-small cell lung cancer. Profiling relied on immunoSEQ multiplex PCR, and the TCRdb table lists in-frame clones only, not all of them. The table shows around 31,000 clones, with roughly 92% occurring only once. The source material was peripheral blood, sampled before any cancer treatment. These receptors came from a woman aged 40 to 75 with stage I lung adenocarcinoma.

V is TRBV20-1 and J is TRBJ2-7; TRBD1 or TRBD2 may be the D gene (5 bases each). The V gene's germline CDR1 is DFQATT and CDR2 SNEGSKA (reference sequence). V dropped 7 bases and J dropped 4 bases, with 11 bases sitting between them. The CDR3 consists of 11 residues. The CDR3 protein is CSGGWGYEQYF. CDR3 bases: TGCAGTGGGGGGTGGGGTTACGAGCAGTACTTC.

The chain links TRBV18 to TRBJ2-2; D gene ambiguous. Trimming cost V 3 bases and J 4 bases, with 6 bases left between them. Germline-derived CDR1 and CDR2 are KGHSH and LQKENI. The CDR3 sequence is 13 residues long. The CDR3 coding sequence is TGTGCCAGCTCACCGGGAATCACCGGGGAGCTGTTTTTT. It specifies CASSPGITGELFF.

The V call is TRBV6-1, the J call TRBJ1-1, with D perhaps TRBD1 (5 bases). The CDR3 totals 13 residues. Germline V gene data show CDR1 as MNHNS and CDR2 as SASEGT. Trimming took off 2 bases at V and 1 base at J, with 5 bases between the two ends. As DNA, the CDR3 is TGTGCCAGCAGTGAAAGGGGGAACACTGAAGCTTTCTTT. It is translated as CASSERGNTEAFF.

The CDR3 nucleotides read TGTGCCAGCAGCCAAGTTGGGCGCGGGGGGATGATGCGTCAGCCCCAGCATTTT. Translated, it gives CASSQVGRGGMMRQPQHF. The chain is built from TRBV4-2 and TRBJ1-5; possibly TRBD1 for D (5 bases). The length of the CDR3 is 18 residues. The V and J ends lost 1 base and 6 bases respectively, with 22 bases between them. Per the germline V gene, CDR1 is LGHNA and CDR2 is YNFKEQ.

This clone was seen a few times. The gene calls are TRBV5-1 and TRBJ2-7; no clear D gene. V lost 3 bases and J 2 bases, leaving 9 bases between the germline ends. The CDR3 consists of 13 residues. Germline-derived CDR1 and CDR2 are SGHRS and YFSETQ. The CDR3 sequence: CASSSKPTYEQYF. CDR3 nucleotides: TGCGCCAGCAGCTCCAAGCCGACCTACGAGCAGTACTTC.

The chain links TRBV19 to TRBJ2-1, with D possibly TRBD1 on 5 matching bases. Germline V gene sequence: CDR1 LNHDA, CDR2 SQIVND (reference sequence). The CDR3 runs to 15 residues. Trimming took off 2 bases at V and 8 bases at J, with 16 bases between the two ends. CDR3 nucleotide sequence: TGTGCCAGTAGTATACTGGGGCGTGGGTTCCATGAGCAGTTCTTC. Encoded protein: CASSILGRGFHEQFF.

This chain links TRBV7-9 with TRBJ1-4, with 7 bases that match TRBD1. Trimming at V came to 1 base and at J to 4 bases, leaving 3 bases not matched to a gene. This CDR3 is built from 15 residues. CDR1 is SEHNR, CDR2 FQNEAQ, per germline (reference sequence). In DNA form, the CDR3 reads TGTGCCAGCAGCTTAGGGGGACAGTATAATGAAAAACTGTTTTTT. Its protein is CASSLGGQYNEKLFF.

This chain connects TRBV10-3 to TRBJ2-1; D is uncertain. Germline V gene lookup returns CDR1 ENHRY and CDR2 SYGVKD. CDR3 length: 14 residues. Deletions cut 3 bases from V and 9 bases from J, with 15 bases between. The DNA of the CDR3 is TGTGCCATCAGTGACATGGTGGTGATGGGTGAGCAGTTCTTC. Its protein is CAISDMVVMGEQFF.

The V and J genes are TRBV11-2 and TRBJ2-7; 10 bases are shared with TRBD1. This CDR3 is 16 amino acids long. Germline-derived CDR1 and CDR2 are SGHAT and FQNNGV. V trimming: 5 bases; J trimming: 2 bases; junction bases outside the gene matches: 9. The CDR3 reads CASSRNDRGRPYEQYF. CDR3 in DNA: TGTGCCAGCAGCCGAAACGACAGGGGGCGACCCTACGAGCAGTACTTC.

The CDR3 DNA is TGTGCCAGCAGTGATAGCTGGGCACACAATGAGCAGTTCTTC. Its translation is CASSDSWAHNEQFF. V and J are TRBV2 and TRBJ2-1; D remains unclear. V lost 3 bases to trimming and J lost 5 bases, with 11 bases between them. The V gene's germline CDR1 is SNHLY and CDR2 FYNNEI. The CDR3 is 14 residues long.

The CDR3 protein is CASSLRSGGPQPQHF. DNA of the CDR3: TGTGCCAGCAGTTTGAGGTCAGGGGGCCCTCAGCCCCAGCATTTT. V gene TRBV28 combines with J gene TRBJ1-5, with 8 bases that match TRBD1. Trimming at V came to 3 bases and at J to 6 bases, leaving 7 bases not matched to a gene. The CDR3 loop spans 15 amino acids. Germline CDR1 is MDHEN and CDR2 is SYDVKM.

The V call is TRBV28, the J call TRBJ2-7; the D gene is possibly TRBD2 (6 bases). V gave up 5 bases and J gave up 3 bases, with 17 bases separating them. Per the germline V gene, CDR1 is MDHEN and CDR2 is SYDVKM. This CDR3 contains 15 residues. The CDR3 bases are TGTGCCAGCAGTGGTATGGGGGGATCTCGCTACGAGCAGTACTTC. This translates into CASSGMGGSRYEQYF.

The chain combines TRBV4-3 with TRBJ2-7; D is uncertain. Trimming left V 0 bases short and J 6 bases short, with 15 bases between. The CDR3 spans 15 residues. CDR1 is LGHNA and CDR2 is YSLEER in the germline V gene. DNA of the CDR3: TGCGCCAGCAGCCAAGAAAGGGCAATCCGGGTCGAGCAGTACTTC. Translated: CASSQERAIRVEQYF.

The chain joins TRBV6-5 to TRBJ1-4, with D maybe TRBD1 (6 bases). This CDR3 is built from 15 residues. Trimming took 5 bases from V and 2 from J, leaving 12 bases between them. The germline gives CDR1 MNHEY, CDR2 SVGAGI. In DNA form, the CDR3 reads TGTGCCAGCAGTCCTTCTACAGGGACTAATGAAAAACTGTTTTTT. It is translated as CASSPSTGTNEKLFF.

The V gene is TRBV18, the J gene TRBJ2-7; D ambiguous. Trimming took 3 bases from V and 6 from J, leaving 9 bases between them. Germline V gives CDR1 KGHSH, CDR2 LQKENI. The CDR3 has 12 residues. The CDR3 region has the DNA TGTGCCAGCTCACCTCTATCGTTCGAGCAGTACTTC. Translation: CASSPLSFEQYF.

This clone was counted a single time. The J gene is TRBJ2-5, the V gene TRBV7-9; the D gene is possibly TRBD2 (6 bases). This CDR3 has 13 residues. V was pared by 5 bases and J by 5 bases, with 12 bases between. Germline lookup yields CDR1 SEHNR and CDR2 FQNEAQ (reference sequence). CDR3 DNA: TGTGCCAGCAGCCCCGGAGGGAGGGAGACCCAGTACTTC. This sequence encodes CASSPGGRETQYF.